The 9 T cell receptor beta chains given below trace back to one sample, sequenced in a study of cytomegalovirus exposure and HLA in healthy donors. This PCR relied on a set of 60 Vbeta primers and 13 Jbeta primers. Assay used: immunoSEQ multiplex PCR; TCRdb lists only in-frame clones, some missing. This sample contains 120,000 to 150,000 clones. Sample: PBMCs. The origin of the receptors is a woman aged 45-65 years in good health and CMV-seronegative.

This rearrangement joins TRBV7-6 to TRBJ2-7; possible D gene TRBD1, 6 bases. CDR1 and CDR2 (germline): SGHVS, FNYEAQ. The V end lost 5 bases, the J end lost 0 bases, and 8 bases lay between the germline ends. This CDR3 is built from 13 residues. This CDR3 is CASSRTASYEQYF. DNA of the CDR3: TGTGCCAGCAGCCGGACAGCCTCCTACGAGCAGTACTTC.

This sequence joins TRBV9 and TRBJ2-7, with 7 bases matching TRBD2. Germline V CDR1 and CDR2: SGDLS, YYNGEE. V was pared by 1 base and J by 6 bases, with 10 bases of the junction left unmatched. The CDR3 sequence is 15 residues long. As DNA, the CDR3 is TGTGCCAGCAGCGTAACCGGGACTACCCCCGGCGAGCAGTACTTC. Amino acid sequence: CASSVTGTTPGEQYF. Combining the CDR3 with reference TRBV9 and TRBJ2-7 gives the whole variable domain DSGVTQTPKHLITATGQRVTLRCSPRSGDLSVYWYQQSLDQGLQFLIQYYNGEERAKGNILERFSAQQFPDLHSELNLSSLELGDSALYFCASSVTGTTPGEQYFGPGTRLTVT.

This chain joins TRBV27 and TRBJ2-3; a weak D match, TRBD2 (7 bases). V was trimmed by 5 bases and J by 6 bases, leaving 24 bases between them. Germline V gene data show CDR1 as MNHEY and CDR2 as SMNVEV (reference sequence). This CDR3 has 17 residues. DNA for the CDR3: TGTGCCAGCAGTCCTATGTTGGGCGGGGGCAGGGCGGATACGCAGTATTTT. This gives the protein CASSPMLGGGRADTQYF.

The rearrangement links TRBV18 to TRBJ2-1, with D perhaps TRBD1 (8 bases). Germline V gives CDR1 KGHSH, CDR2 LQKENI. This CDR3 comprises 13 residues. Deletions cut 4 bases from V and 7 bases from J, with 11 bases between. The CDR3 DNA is TGTGCCAGCTCACTACAGGGGGGGAATGAGCAGTTCTTC. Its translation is CASSLQGGNEQFF.

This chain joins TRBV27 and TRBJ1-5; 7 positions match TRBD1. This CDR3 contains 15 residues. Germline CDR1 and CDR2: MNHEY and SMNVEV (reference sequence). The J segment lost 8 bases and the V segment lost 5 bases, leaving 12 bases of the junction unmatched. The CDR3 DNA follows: TGTGCCAGCAGTCCCTGGGACAGCGAGTGTGAGCCCCAGCATTTT. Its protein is CASSPWDSECEPQHF.

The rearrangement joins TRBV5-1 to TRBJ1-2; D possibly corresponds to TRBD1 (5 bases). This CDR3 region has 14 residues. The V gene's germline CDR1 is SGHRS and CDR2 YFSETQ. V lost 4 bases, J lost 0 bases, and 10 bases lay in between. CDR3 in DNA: TGCGCCAGCAGCCCACAGGCATCTAACTATGGCTACACCTTC. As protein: CASSPQASNYGYTF.

The CDR3 here is CASSRDRGHSYEQYF. The CDR3 DNA follows: TGTGCCAGCAGCCGAGACAGGGGGCATTCCTACGAGCAGTACTTC. The genes are TRBV7-9 and TRBJ2-7; TRBD1 matches at 10 bases. The CDR3 is 15 amino acids. CDR1 and CDR2 (germline): SEHNR, FQNEAQ (reference sequence). V was clipped by 5 bases and J by 1 base; unmatched bases: 5.

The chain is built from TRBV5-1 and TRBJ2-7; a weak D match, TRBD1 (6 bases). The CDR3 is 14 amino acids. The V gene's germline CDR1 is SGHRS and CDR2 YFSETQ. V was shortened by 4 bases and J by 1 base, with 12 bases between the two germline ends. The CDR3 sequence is CASSMVTGSYEQYF. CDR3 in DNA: TGCGCCAGCAGCATGGTGACAGGTTCCTACGAGCAGTACTTC. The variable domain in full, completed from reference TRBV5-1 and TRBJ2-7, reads KAGVTQTPRYLIKTRGQQVTLSCSPISGHRSVSWYQQTPGQGLQFLFEYFSETQRNKGNFPGRFSGRQFSNSRSEMNVSTLELGDSALYLCASSMVTGSYEQYFGPGTRLTVT.

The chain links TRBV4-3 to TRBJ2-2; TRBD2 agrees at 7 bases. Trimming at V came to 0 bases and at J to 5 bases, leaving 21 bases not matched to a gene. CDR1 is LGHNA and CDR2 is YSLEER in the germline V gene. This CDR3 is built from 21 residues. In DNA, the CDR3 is TGCGCCAGCAGCCAAGAGCGGAACTGGTATGGCAGCGGGAAGAATACCGGGGAGCTGTTTTTT. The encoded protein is CASSQERNWYGSGKNTGELFF.